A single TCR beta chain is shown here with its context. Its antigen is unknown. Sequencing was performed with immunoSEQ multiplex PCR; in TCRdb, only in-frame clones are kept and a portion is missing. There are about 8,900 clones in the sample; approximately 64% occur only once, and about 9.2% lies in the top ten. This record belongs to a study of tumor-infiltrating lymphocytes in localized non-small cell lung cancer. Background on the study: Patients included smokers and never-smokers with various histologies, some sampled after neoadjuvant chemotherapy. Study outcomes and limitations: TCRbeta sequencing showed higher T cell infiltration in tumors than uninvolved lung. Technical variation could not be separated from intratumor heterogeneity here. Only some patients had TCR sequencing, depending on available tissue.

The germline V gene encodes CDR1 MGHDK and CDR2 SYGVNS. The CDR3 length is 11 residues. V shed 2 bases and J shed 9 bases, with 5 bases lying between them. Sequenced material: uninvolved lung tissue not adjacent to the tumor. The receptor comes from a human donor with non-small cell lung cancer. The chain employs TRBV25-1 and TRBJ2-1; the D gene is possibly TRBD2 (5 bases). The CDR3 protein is CASSEAGEQFF. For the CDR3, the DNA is TGTGCCAGCAGTGAAGCGGGTGAGCAGTTCTTC.